Described below is a single T cell receptor (beta chain) sequence and its context. No antigen is known for it. This record comes from a study of OX40 agonist ivuxolimab in advanced cancers. Study overall: Ivuxolimab, an antibody that agonizes OX40 (CD134), was administered to the patients. Of the patients, three showed partial responses, one with hepatocellular carcinoma and two with cutaneous melanoma.

J lost 3 bases, V lost 3 bases, and 8 bases had no gene match. Germline V gene data show CDR1 as SEHNR and CDR2 as FQNEAQ (reference sequence). The CDR3 has 15 amino acids. Generated by immunoSEQ multiplex PCR, the TCRdb table keeps only in-frame clones and is missing some. The sample lists approximately 76,000 clones; over 90% were seen once. Regarding the study as a whole: The work left the antigen specificity of expanded peripheral T cells undetermined.

Blood was sampled at baseline, cycle 4 day 1, and cycle 7 day 1. The gene calls are TRBV7-9 and TRBJ2-7; 7 bases line up with TRBD1. The origin of this receptor is an adult with an advanced solid tumor such as melanoma, head and neck, liver or kidney cancer. The source material was CD4+ or CD8+ T cells sorted from blood, sampled in a trial of the OX40 agonist ivuxolimab. The CDR3 coding sequence is TGTGCCAGCAGCTTTGGGACAGAAACTCACTACGAGCAGTACTTC. It specifies CASSFGTETHYEQYF.